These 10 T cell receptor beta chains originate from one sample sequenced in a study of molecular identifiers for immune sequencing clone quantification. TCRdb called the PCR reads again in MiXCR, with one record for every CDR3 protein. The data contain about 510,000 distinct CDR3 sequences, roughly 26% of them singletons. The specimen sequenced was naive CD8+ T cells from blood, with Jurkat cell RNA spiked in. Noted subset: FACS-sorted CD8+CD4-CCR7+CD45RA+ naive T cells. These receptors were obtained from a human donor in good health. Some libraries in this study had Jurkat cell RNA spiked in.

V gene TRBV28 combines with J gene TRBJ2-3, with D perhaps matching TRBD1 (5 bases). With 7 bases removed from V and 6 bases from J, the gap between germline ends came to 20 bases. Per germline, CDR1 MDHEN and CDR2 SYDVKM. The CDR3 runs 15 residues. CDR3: CASNSVGWTSDTQYF. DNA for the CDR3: TGTGCCAGCAACTCAGTGGGCTGGACATCTGATACGCAGTATTTT.

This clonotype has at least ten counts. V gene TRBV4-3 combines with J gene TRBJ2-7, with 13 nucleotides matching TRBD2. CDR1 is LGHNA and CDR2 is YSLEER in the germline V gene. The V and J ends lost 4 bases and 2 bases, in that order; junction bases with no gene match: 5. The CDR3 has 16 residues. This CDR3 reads CASSLGTSGIPYEQYF. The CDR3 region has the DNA TGCGCCAGCAGCCTGGGGACTAGCGGGATTCCCTACGAGCAGTACTTC.

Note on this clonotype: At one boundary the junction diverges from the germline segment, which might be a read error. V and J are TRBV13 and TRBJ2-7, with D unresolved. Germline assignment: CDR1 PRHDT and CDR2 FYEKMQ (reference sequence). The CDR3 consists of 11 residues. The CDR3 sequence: CASSPSNEQYF. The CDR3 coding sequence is TGTGCCAGCAGCCCCTCCAACGAGCAGTACTTC.

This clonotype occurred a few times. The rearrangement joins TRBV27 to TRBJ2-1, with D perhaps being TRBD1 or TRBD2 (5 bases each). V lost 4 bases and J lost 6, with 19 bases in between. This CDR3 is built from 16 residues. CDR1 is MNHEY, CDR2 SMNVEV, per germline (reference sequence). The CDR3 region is CASSSMGVIGANEQFF. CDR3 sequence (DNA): TGTGCCAGCAGTTCAATGGGGGTAATAGGGGCCAATGAGCAGTTCTTC.

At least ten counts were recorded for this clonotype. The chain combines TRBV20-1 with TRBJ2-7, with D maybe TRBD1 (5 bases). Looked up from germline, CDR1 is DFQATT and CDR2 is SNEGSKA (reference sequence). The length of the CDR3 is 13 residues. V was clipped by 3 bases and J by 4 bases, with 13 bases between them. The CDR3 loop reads CSARNPTGYEQYF. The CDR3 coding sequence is TGCAGTGCTAGGAACCCAACAGGTTACGAGCAGTACTTC.

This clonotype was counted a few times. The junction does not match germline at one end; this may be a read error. The CDR3 region has the DNA TGTGCCAGCAGCTTGGACTCGGCGAAGGGATACAATGAGCAGTTCTTC. It yields the protein CASSLDSAKGYNEQFF. The V gene is TRBV5-3, the J gene TRBJ2-1; TRBD2 is a possible D gene (5 bases). TRBV5-3 is flagged as an ORF with uncertain function. The CDR3 loop spans 16 amino acids.

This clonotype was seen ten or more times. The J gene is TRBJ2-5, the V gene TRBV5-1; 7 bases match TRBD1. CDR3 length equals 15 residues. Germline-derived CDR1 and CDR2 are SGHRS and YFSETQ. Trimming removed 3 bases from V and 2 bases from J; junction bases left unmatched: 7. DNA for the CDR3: TGCGCCAGCAGCTCGACAGGGCAGGAACAAGAGACCCAGTACTTC. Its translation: CASSSTGQEQETQYF.

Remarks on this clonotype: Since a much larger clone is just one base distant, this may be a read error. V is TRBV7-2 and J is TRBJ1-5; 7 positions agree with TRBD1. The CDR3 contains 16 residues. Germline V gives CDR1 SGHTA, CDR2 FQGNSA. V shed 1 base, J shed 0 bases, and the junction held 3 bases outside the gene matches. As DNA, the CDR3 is TGTGCCAGCAGCTTAGAGGGGGCCTATAGCAATCAGCCCCAGCATTTT. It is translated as CASSLEGAYSNQPQHF. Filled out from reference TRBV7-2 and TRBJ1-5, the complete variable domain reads GAGVSQSPSNKVTEKGKDVELRCDPISGHTALYWYRQSLGQGLEFLIYFQGNSAPDKSGLPSDRFSAERTGGSVSTLTIQRTQQEDSAVYLCASSLEGAYSNQPQHFGDGTRLSIL.

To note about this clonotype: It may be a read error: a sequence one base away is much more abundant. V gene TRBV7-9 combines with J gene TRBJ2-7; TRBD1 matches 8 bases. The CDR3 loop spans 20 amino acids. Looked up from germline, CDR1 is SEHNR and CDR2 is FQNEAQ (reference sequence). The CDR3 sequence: CANSTTRTGLLARGGPEQYF. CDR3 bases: TGTGCCAACAGCACAACAAGGACAGGGTTACTAGCTCGGGGAGGACCCGAGCAGTACTTC.

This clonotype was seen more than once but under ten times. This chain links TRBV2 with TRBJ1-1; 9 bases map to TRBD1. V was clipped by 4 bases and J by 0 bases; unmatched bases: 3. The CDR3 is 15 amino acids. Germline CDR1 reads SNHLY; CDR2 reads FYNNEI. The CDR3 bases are TGTGCCAGCAGTGGGACAGGGGTGGTGAACACTGAAGCTTTCTTT. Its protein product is CASSGTGVVNTEAFF.